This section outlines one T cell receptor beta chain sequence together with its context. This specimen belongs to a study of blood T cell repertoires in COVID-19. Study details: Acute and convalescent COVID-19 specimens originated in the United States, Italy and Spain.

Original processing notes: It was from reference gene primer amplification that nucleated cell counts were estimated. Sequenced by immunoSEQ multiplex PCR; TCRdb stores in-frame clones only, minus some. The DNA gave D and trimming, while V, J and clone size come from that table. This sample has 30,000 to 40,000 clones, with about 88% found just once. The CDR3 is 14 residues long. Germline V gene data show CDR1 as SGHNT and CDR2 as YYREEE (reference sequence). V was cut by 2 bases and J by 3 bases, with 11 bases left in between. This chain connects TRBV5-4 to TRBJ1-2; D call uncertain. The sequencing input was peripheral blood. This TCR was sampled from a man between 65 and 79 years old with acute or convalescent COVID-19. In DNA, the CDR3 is TGTGCCAGCAGCTTTCTGTCCCTCGACTATGGCTACACCTTC. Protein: CASSFLSLDYGYTF.